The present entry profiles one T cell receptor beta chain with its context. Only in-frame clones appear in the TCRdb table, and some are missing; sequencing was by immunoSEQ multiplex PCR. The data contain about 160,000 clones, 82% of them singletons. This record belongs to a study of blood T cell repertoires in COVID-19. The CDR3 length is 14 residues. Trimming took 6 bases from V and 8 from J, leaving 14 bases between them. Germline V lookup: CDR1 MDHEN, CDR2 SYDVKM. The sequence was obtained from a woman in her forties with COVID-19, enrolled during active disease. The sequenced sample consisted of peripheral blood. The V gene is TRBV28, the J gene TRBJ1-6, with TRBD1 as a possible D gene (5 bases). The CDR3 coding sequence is TGTGCCAGCAGACCTTTCCGGGGGGATTCACCCCTCCACTTT. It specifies CASRPFRGDSPLHF.